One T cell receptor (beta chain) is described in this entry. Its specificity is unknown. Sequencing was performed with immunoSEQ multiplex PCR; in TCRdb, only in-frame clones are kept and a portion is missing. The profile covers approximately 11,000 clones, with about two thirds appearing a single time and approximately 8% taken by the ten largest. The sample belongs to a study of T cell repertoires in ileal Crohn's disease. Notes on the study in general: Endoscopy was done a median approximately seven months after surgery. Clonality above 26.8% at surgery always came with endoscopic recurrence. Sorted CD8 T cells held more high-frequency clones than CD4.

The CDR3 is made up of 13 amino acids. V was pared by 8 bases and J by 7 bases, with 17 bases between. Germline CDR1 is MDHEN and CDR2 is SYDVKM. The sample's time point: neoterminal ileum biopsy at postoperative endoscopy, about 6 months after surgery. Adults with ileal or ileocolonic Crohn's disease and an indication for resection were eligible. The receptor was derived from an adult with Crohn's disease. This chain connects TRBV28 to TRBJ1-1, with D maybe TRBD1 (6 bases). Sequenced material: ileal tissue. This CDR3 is CASGQSHDSEAFF. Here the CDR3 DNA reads TGTGCCAGCGGACAGAGTCATGATAGTGAAGCTTTCTTT.